The 3 T cell receptor beta chains reported below all come from one sample, sequenced in a study of blood T cell repertoires in COVID-19 (dated by TCRdb to about 2020). The library was generated by the immunoSEQ multiplex PCR assay. The source is immuneACCESS, and TCRdb retained only in-frame sequences with V and J called. Part of the clones is not carried over; for the studies checked, unresolved V genes explain less than half of this, and the remainder is unexplained. This sample holds 170,000 or so clones; 85% to 95% were observed only once. The ten largest make up roughly 0.56% of the sample. Sequencing used peripheral blood. Receptor source: a man aged 45-60 years with acute or convalescent COVID-19.

This clone was seen a single time. This chain uses TRBV30 with TRBJ1-4, with a possible D match to TRBD1 (5 bases). CDR1 and CDR2 (germline): GTSNPN, SVGIG (reference sequence). V shed 2 bases and J shed 7 bases, with 14 bases lying between them. The CDR3 extends over 14 amino acids. In DNA, the CDR3 is TGTGCCTGGAGTTGGGGCATAGTGGGTGAAAAACTGTTTTTT. It translates to CAWSWGIVGEKLFF.

This chain uses TRBV7-2 with TRBJ1-3, with TRBD1 matching over 11 bases. After removal of 0 bases from V and 9 bases from J, the junction contained 1 base not matched to a gene. CDR1 and CDR2 (germline): SGHTA, FQGNSA. The CDR3 spans 14 residues. CDR3 bases: TGTGCCAGCAGCTTAGCGGGACAGGGGGGCACCATATATTTT. Its protein product is CASSLAGQGGTIYF. The full variable domain, its missing parts supplied by reference TRBV7-2 and TRBJ1-3, is GAGVSQSPSNKVTEKGKDVELRCDPISGHTALYWYRQSLGQGLEFLIYFQGNSAPDKSGLPSDRFSAERTGGSVSTLTIQRTQQEDSAVYLCASSLAGQGGTIYFGEGSWLTVV.

This chain links TRBV19 with TRBJ2-1, with 11 bases identical to TRBD2. V lost 5 bases and J lost 8; bases outside the gene matches: 8. The CDR3 sequence is 15 residues long. Germline V gene sequence: CDR1 LNHDA, CDR2 SQIVND (reference sequence). CDR3 bases: TGTGCCAGTAGTCGACTAGCGGGAAGAGGAGATGAGCAGTTCTTC. Translating it yields CASSRLAGRGDEQFF. Filled out from reference TRBV19 and TRBJ2-1, the complete variable domain reads DGGITQSPKYLFRKEGQNVTLSCEQNLNHDAMYWYRQDPGQGLRLIYYSQIVNDFQKGDIAEGYSVSREKKESFPLTVTSAQKNPTAFYLCASSRLAGRGDEQFFGPGTRLTVL.